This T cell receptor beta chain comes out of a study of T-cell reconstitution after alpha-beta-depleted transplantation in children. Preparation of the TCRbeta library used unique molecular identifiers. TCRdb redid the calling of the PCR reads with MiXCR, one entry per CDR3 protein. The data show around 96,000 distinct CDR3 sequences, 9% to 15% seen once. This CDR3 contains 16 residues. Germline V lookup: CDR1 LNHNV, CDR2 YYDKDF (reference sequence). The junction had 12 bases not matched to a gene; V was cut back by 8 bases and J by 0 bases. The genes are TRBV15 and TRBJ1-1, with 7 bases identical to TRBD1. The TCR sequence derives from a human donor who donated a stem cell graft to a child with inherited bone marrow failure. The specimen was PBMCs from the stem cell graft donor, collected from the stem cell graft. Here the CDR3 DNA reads TGTGCCACCTCAAGAGTCCGGGACAGCTTGAACACTGAAGCTTTCTTT. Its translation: CATSRVRDSLNTEAFF.